This TCR beta chain stems from a study of CD8+ T cells in alopecia areata (dated by TCRdb to the late 2010s). The study in broad terms: The treated patients, all with moderate-to-severe alopecia areata, were enrolled in an open-label pilot trial of oral tofacitinib given at 5 to 10 mg twice daily. Patients stayed on tofacitinib for 6 to 18 months and then had 6 months of follow-up off drug so that delayed response and recurrence could be assessed. Disease severity in treated patients was measured with the SALT score, which quantifies the percentage of affected scalp surface area. The study used high-throughput TCRbeta sequencing to examine T cell clonal expansion in alopecia areata, in both the C3H/HeJ mouse model and human patients. In humans, TCRbeta sequencing was performed on scalp tissue and on sorted CD4+ and CD8+ peripheral blood T cells from healthy controls and from patients with patchy or totalis/universalis alopecia areata. Patients on tofacitinib were biopsied at baseline and after 4 and 24 weeks of treatment, and several of the patients also had a later scalp biopsy. Scalp clonality was compared across normal scalp (n=4), patchy alopecia areata scalp (n=8), and alopecia totalis/universalis scalp (n=8). RNA was obtained with the PAXgene miRNA kit for fixed scalp, the miRNeasy kit for PBMCs, and the RNeasy kit for mouse skin. Amplification of TCRbeta CDR3 regions was done by immunoSEQ multiplex PCR using 35 Vbeta forward primers and 13 Jbeta reverse primers.

There are a few counts of this clone. Its recognized antigen is unknown. No base quality information exists; no much larger clone differs at one position. The time point label of this sample denotes: around 4 weeks on oral tofacitinib. What this sample's treatment or condition label stands for: oral pan-JAK inhibitor, 5-10 mg twice daily. Lesional scalp punch biopsies and peripheral blood were collected from alopecia areata patients. Human scalp biopsies were immediately fixed in PAXgene tissue containers. The study at large found these results: Shared TCR sequences between patients were less evident than in mice, which may be partly attributable to HLA diversity in the patient population. Compared with normal scalp, lesional scalp had higher clonality and more expanded CD8+ clones, particularly in alopecia totalis/universalis, a pattern that suggests antigenic drive. Many expanded lesional clones persisted in scalp and blood during tofacitinib treatment, which may partly explain relapse after stopping treatment. Scalp clonality and the number of expanded CD8+ clones among the top 100 scalp clones were significantly decreased by tofacitinib. Because the treated cohort was small and included a single nonresponder, larger studies are needed to assess links between baseline CD8+ expansion and response. Scalp TCR repertoire analysis is complicated because resident alphabeta T cells in normal human skin are also sequenced, whereas mouse skin is dominated by gammadelta T cells.

The protocol used for the library was the immunoSEQ multiplex PCR assay. RNA was extracted from all samples and reverse transcribed into cDNA as template for TCR sequencing. First-strand cDNA was synthesized using SuperScript III with a 2:1 mix of oligo-dT and random hexamers. Amplification bias was assessed with a synthetic immune receptor repertoire, and residual bias was removed computationally. Under the source paper's analysis protocol: Raw reads were preprocessed to remove errors, and CDR3 was defined by IMGT conventions from the conserved cysteine to phenylalanine. Clonality was computed by normalizing Shannon entropy by log2 of the number of productive unique TCRs and subtracting the result from 1. Scalp TCRbeta sequences were cross-referenced with sorted blood CD4 and CD8 repertoires so that the CD4 or CD8 identity of scalp clones could be inferred. Sourced from immuneACCESS, this table was stored by TCRdb with only in-frame sequences that have V and J called. A share of the clones is absent; for the studies checked, an unresolved V gene accounts for under half, and the remainder has no known explanation. The V and J calls and clone size are taken from that table; D and trimming were inferred from the DNA. In this sample the table shows around 19,000 clones, around 50% of which occur a single time. Of the sample, roughly 8% falls within the top ten clones.

This clonotype originated in a human donor with alopecia areata. This specimen was skin, taken at week 4, from a patient treated with tofacitinib.

At the DNA level, the sequence is TGTGCCAGTAGTCACCAGACTAGCGGGGGCTCAGAGACCCAGTACTTC. Translated, this is CASSHQTSGGSETQYF. The V and J segments used are TRBV19 and TRBJ2-5, and TRBD2 aligns with 12 junction nucleotides. There are 16 amino acids in the CDR3, from cysteine to phenylalanine inclusive. The CDR3 DNA has 48 bases and is translated from base 1. From the germline V gene (reference sequence), CDR1 is LNHDA and CDR2 is SQIVND. Unmatched junction bases come to 8, with V trimmed by 5 bases and J by 4 bases.